These 17 T cell receptor beta chains originate from one sample sequenced in a study of graft-versus-host responses after intestinal transplantation. Data came from immunoSEQ multiplex PCR; TCRdb stores just in-frame clones and leaves some out. The sample comprises tens of thousands of clones, 90% to 95% of which are singletons, and 5% to 6.5% rests with the top ten. The sample in question was PBMCs, obtained about 800 days after a first intestinal transplant, on the day of a second. These receptors were obtained from a human patient who received an intestinal transplant, so some T cells may come from the graft donor.

In DNA form, the CDR3 reads TGTGCCAGCAGACCCAGCGGGAGGGGTACCGGGGAGCTGTTTTTT. Protein product: CASRPSGRGTGELFF. V and J are TRBV7-9 and TRBJ2-2; 10 nucleotides align to TRBD2. Germline-derived CDR1 and CDR2 are SEHNR and FQNEAQ (reference sequence). This CDR3 comprises 15 residues. V was clipped by 6 bases and J by 5 bases; unmatched bases: 6.

The chain uses TRBV5-3 and TRBJ2-7, with a possible D match to TRBD2 (5 bases). TRBV5-3 falls under the ORF class, with uncertain function. This CDR3 has 14 amino acids. V was cut by 1 base and J by 0 bases, with 8 bases left in between. The CDR3 DNA follows: TGTGCCAGAAGCTTGCTTGGGAGCTCCTACGAGCAGTACTTC. It encodes CARSLLGSSYEQYF.

V is TRBV6-1 and J is TRBJ1-2; D ambiguous. This CDR3 comprises 13 residues. V gave up 6 bases and J gave up 1 base, with 9 bases separating them. Germline V gene sequence: CDR1 MNHNS, CDR2 SASEGT. The CDR3 nucleotides are TGTGCCAGCAGGTGGGATTTTAACTATGGCTACACCTTC. This sequence encodes CASRWDFNYGYTF.

The chain recombines TRBV11-2 with TRBJ2-1; D possibly uses TRBD1 or TRBD2 (6 bases each). There are 16 residues in the CDR3. Germline values: CDR1 SGHAT, CDR2 FQNNGV. V was clipped by 4 bases and J by 6 bases, with 19 bases between them. In nucleotides, the CDR3 is TGTGCCAGCAGCTGGGAAGGGGGGTTACCTGCCAATGAGCAGTTCTTC. This gives the protein CASSWEGGLPANEQFF.

This chain links TRBV2 with TRBJ2-4; the D call may be TRBD1 or TRBD2 (5 bases each). V shed 10 bases and J shed 3 bases, with 22 bases lying between them. Germline CDR1 reads SNHLY; CDR2 reads FYNNEI. CDR3 length equals 16 residues. The CDR3 protein is CATLERVQGGKNIQYF. Written as DNA, the CDR3 is TGTGCCACCTTAGAGAGGGTTCAGGGTGGCAAAAACATTCAGTACTTC.

V is TRBV27 and J is TRBJ2-7; D remains ambiguous. The CDR3 has 14 amino acids. Germline lookup yields CDR1 MNHEY and CDR2 SMNVEV (reference sequence). The V end lost 4 bases, the J end lost 0 bases, and 10 bases lay between the germline ends. This CDR3 is CASSSASSSYEQYF. Written as DNA, the CDR3 is TGTGCCAGCAGTTCCGCAAGTAGCTCCTACGAGCAGTACTTC.

The V and J genes are TRBV18 and TRBJ1-1; D is perhaps TRBD1 (6 bases). With 3 bases removed from V and 4 bases from J, the gap between germline ends came to 12 bases. The CDR3 loop spans 14 amino acids. The germline gives CDR1 KGHSH, CDR2 LQKENI. CDR3 bases: TGTGCCAGCTCACCGACGGGGGGGCGCACTGAAGCTTTCTTT. Translating it yields CASSPTGGRTEAFF.

The chain uses TRBV30 and TRBJ1-1, with 7 bases aligning to TRBD1. V was pared by 2 bases and J by 7 bases, with 7 bases of the junction left unmatched. Germline V gives CDR1 GTSNPN, CDR2 SVGIG (reference sequence). The CDR3 consists of 13 residues. The CDR3 reads CAWSRQGPHEAFF. In DNA form, the CDR3 reads TGTGCCTGGAGTCGACAGGGACCTCATGAAGCTTTCTTT. The complete variable domain, with remaining parts taken from reference TRBV30 and TRBJ1-1, reads SQTIHQWPATLVQPVGSPLSLECTVEGTSNPNLYWYRQAAGRGLQLLFYSVGIGQISSEVPQNLSASRPQDRQFILSSKKLLLSDSGFYLCAWSRQGPHEAFFGQGTRLTVV.

This rearrangement joins TRBV12-5 to TRBJ2-7, with 7 bases that match TRBD2. The CDR3 is 16 amino acids. V lost 4 bases to trimming and J lost 6 bases; unmatched junction nucleotides: 15. The germline V gene encodes CDR1 LGHNT and CDR2 FRNRAP. The CDR3 DNA reads as TGTGCTAGTGGTTCGCTACGGGGCGCGGGAGAGGGCGAGCAGTACTTC. It translates to CASGSLRGAGEGEQYF.

The V and J genes are TRBV7-9 and TRBJ2-2; weak D call: TRBD2 (6 bases). The CDR3 spans 14 residues. V gave up 6 bases and J gave up 0 bases, with 8 bases separating them. Germline V gene data show CDR1 as SEHNR and CDR2 as FQNEAQ (reference sequence). This CDR3 reads CASRPSANTGELFF. Written as DNA, the CDR3 is TGTGCCAGCAGGCCTAGCGCGAACACCGGGGAGCTGTTTTTT.

The chain employs TRBV18 and TRBJ2-3, with a weak D call TRBD2 (5 bases). Looked up from germline, CDR1 is KGHSH and CDR2 is LQKENI. The CDR3 has 13 amino acids. V was trimmed by 5 bases and J by 3 bases, leaving 9 bases between them. CDR3 DNA sequence: TGTGCCAGCTCAGCCTCGGGAACAGATACGCAGTATTTT. Translation gives CASSASGTDTQYF.

This chain joins TRBV28 and TRBJ2-1; D is undetermined. Germline V gives CDR1 MDHEN, CDR2 SYDVKM. With 1 base removed from V and 9 bases from J, the gap between germline ends came to 7 bases. The CDR3 has 12 amino acids. For the CDR3, the DNA is TGTGCCAGCAGTTTATTCGGCCCTGAGCAGTTCTTC. It is translated as CASSLFGPEQFF.

This rearrangement joins TRBV28 to TRBJ1-3; D unresolved. The CDR3 runs to 12 residues. CDR1 MDHEN and CDR2 SYDVKM come from the germline V gene. V was pared by 8 bases and J by 2 bases, with 7 bases between. The CDR3 protein is CASQEAGNTIYF. The CDR3 DNA is TGTGCCAGCCAAGAGGCTGGAAACACCATATATTTT.

The chain combines TRBV28 with TRBJ2-1, with 8 bases fitting TRBD1. CDR1 is MDHEN, CDR2 SYDVKM, per germline. V dropped 4 bases and J dropped 13; count of bases not matched to a gene: 15. The CDR3 runs to 15 residues. CDR3 nucleotide sequence: TGTGCCAGCAGTTCCCCTCCAGAACGGACAGGGCTCCAGTTCTTC. Encoded protein: CASSSPPERTGLQFF.

The chain recombines TRBV11-3 with TRBJ2-7, with D possibly being TRBD1 or TRBD2 (5 bases each). Trimming removed 5 bases from V and 2 bases from J, with 13 bases in between. The CDR3 covers 14 residues. CDR1 and CDR2 (germline): SGHNT, YENEEA. The CDR3 region has the DNA TGTGCCAGCAGCCCCCTGGGGGAAACCTACGAGCAGTACTTC. Translated: CASSPLGETYEQYF.

The V gene is TRBV25-1, the J gene TRBJ1-2, with D tentatively TRBD1 (5 bases). The CDR3 totals 13 residues. Per germline, CDR1 MGHDK and CDR2 SYGVNS. The V end was cut by 5 bases, the J end by 4 bases, with 11 bases between. CDR3 in amino acids: CASSMTEFYGYTF. CDR3 in DNA: TGTGCCAGCAGTATGACAGAATTCTATGGCTACACCTTC.

The V and J genes are TRBV20-1 and TRBJ2-7, with no clear D. V lost 6 bases and J 6 bases, leaving 12 bases between the germline ends. Germline V lookup: CDR1 DFQATT, CDR2 SNEGSKA (reference sequence). There are 11 residues in the CDR3. CDR3 loop: CSAARMGEQYF. CDR3 coding DNA: TGCAGTGCCGCAAGGATGGGCGAGCAGTACTTC.